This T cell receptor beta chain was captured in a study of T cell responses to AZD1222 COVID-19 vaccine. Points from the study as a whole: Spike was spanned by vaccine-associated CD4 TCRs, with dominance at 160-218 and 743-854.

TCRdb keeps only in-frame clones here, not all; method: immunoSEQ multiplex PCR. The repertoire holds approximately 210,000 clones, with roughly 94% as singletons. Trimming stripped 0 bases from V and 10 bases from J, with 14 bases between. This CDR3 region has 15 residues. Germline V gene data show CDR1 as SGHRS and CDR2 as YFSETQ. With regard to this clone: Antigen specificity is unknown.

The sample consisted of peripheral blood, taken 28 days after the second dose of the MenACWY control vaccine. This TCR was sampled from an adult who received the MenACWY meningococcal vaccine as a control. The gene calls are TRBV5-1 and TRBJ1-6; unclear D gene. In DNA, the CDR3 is TGCGCCAGCAGCTTGGTGGGGTCCCCTGGGTCACCCCTCCACTTT. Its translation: CASSLVGSPGSPLHF.